The source of this T cell receptor beta chain is a study of shared clonotypes between healthy human individuals. The naive CD8 population came from CD45RO-negative cells selected for CCR7, without terminally differentiated effector memory CD45RA+ cells. Authors' analysis steps: ImmunoSEQ output held junction-only sequences without quality scores, so filtering differed. Only in-frame clones appear in the TCRdb table, and some are missing; sequencing was by immunoSEQ multiplex PCR. The DNA gave D and trimming, while V, J and clone size come from that table. The repertoire holds some 2 million clones, with approximately 95% as singletons. Points from the study as a whole: Generation probability values for non-shared clonotypes were lower than those for clonotypes shared by all four donors.

The germline V gene encodes CDR1 LGHNA and CDR2 YSLEER. The V and J ends lost 4 bases and 5 bases, in that order; junction bases with no gene match: 5. This CDR3 region has 15 residues. As to this clone: Its antigen is unknown.

Sequenced sample: naive CD8+ T cells sorted from blood. The source is a man aged 18 to 30 in good health. The chain combines TRBV4-3 with TRBJ2-1; 10 bases are a match to TRBD2. The CDR3 here is CASSLTSGKDNEQFF. CDR3 in DNA: TGCGCCAGCAGCCTCACTAGCGGGAAGGACAATGAGCAGTTCTTC.